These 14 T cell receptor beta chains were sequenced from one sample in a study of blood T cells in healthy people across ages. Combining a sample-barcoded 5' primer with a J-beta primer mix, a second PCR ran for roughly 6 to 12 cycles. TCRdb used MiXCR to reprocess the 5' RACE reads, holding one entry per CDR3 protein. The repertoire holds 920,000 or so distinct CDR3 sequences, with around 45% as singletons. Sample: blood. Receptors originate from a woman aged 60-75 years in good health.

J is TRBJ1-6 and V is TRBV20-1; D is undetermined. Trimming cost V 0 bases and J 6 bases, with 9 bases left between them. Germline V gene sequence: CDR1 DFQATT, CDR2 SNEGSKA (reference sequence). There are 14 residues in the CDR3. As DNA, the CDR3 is TGCAGTGCTAGAGATTACCAGAGTAATTCACCCCTCCACTTT. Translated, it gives CSARDYQSNSPLHF.

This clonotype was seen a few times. CDR3 nucleotide sequence: TGCAGCGTCGGACTAGCGGGAGAATCTGGCGAGTTCTTC. It translates to CSVGLAGESGEFF. V and J are TRBV29-1 and TRBJ2-1; 13 positions match TRBD2. The V gene's germline CDR1 is SQVTM and CDR2 ANQGSEA. The CDR3 is 13 amino acids. Trimming took 6 bases from V and 14 from J; bases not matched to a gene: 10.

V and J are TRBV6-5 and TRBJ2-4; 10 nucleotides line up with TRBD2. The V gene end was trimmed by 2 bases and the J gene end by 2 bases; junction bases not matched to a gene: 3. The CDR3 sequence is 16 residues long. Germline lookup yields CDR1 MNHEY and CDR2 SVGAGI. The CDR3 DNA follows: TGTGCCAGCAGTTACATAGCGGGAGGCACCAAAAACATTCAGTACTTC. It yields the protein CASSYIAGGTKNIQYF.

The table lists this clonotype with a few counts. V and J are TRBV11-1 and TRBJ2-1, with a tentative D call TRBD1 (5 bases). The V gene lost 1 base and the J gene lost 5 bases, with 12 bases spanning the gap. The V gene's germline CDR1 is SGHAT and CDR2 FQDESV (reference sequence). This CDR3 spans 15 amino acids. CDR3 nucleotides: TGTGCCAGCAGCTTAGAAGGGGCCGCCGACAATGAGCAGTTCTTC. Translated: CASSLEGAADNEQFF.

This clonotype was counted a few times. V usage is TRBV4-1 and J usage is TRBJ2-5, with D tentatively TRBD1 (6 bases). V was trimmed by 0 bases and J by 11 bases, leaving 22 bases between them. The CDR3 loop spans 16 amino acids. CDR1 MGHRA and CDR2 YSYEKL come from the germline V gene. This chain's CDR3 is CASSQEKDSRPQGQYF. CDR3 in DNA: TGCGCCAGCAGCCAAGAGAAGGACAGTCGCCCGCAGGGGCAGTACTTC.

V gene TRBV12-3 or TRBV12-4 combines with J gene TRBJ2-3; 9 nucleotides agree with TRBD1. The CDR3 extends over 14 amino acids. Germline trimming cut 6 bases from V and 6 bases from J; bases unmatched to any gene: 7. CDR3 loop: CASRKDRGIDTQYF. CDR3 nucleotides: TGTGCCAGCAGGAAGGACAGGGGTATCGATACGCAGTATTTT.

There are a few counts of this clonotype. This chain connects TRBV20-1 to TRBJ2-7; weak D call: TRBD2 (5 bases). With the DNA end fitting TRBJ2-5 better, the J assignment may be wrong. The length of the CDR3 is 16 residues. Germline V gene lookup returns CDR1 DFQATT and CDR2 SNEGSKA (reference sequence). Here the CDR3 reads CSARDGGRVVTETQYF. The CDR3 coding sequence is TGCAGTGCTAGAGATGGCGGGCGGGTGGTAACGGAGACCCAGTACTTC.

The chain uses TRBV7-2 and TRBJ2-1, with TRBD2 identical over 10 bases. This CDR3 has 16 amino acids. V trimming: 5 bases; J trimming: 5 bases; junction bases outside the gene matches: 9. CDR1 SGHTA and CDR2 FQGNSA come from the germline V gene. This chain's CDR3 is CASSRSSGRANNEQFF. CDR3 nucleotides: TGTGCCAGCAGCCGCAGCAGCGGGAGGGCAAACAATGAGCAGTTCTTC.

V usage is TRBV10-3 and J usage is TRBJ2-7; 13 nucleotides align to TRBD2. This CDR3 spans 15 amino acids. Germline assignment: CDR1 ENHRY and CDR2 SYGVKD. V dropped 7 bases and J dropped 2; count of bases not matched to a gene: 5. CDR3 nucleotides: TGTGCCATCACCTCAACTAGCGGGAGGGCCTACGAGCAGTACTTC. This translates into CAITSTSGRAYEQYF.

In nucleotides, the CDR3 is TGTGCCAGCAGGCTTCGGGAGGCGAGGACTGAAGCTTTCTTT. Translated, it gives CASRLREARTEAFF. The V and J genes are TRBV6-5 and TRBJ1-1; D remains ambiguous. This CDR3 region has 14 residues. The V and J ends lost 6 bases and 5 bases respectively, with 16 bases between them. Germline V gene sequence: CDR1 MNHEY, CDR2 SVGAGI.

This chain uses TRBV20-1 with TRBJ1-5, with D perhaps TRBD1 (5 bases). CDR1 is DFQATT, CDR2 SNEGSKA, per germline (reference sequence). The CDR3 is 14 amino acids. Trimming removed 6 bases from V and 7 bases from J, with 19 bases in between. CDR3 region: CSAVVRGARQPQHF. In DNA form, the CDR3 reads TGCAGTGCCGTAGTGAGGGGAGCTAGGCAGCCCCAGCATTTT.

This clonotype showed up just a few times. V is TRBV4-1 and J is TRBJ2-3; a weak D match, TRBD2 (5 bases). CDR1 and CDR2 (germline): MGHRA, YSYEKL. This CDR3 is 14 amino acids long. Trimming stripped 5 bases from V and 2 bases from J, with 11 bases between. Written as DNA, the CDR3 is TGCGCCAGCAGCGAGGGAAGAATCACAGATACGCAGTATTTT. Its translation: CASSEGRITDTQYF.

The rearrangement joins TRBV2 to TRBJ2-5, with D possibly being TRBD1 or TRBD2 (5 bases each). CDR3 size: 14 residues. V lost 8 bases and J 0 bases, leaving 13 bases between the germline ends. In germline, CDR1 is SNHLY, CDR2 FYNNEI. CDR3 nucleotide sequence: TGTGCCAGCCGGGACGGACGGTACCAAGAGACCCAGTACTTC. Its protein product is CASRDGRYQETQYF.

The chain's CDR3 is CSARIGQGALPYGYTF. In nucleotides, the CDR3 is TGCAGTGCTAGAATAGGGCAGGGGGCTTTACCCTATGGCTACACCTTC. This chain connects TRBV20-1 to TRBJ1-2; 8 positions match TRBD1. Germline-derived CDR1 and CDR2 are DFQATT and SNEGSKA (reference sequence). The CDR3 spans 16 residues. Trimming cost V 2 bases and J 4 bases; bases outside gene matches: 12.